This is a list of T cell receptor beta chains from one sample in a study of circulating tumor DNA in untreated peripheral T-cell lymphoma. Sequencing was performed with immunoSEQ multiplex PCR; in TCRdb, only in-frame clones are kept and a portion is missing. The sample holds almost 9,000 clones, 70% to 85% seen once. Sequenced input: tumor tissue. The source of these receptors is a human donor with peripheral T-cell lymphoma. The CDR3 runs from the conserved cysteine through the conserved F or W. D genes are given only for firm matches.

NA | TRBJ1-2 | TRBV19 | CASSIQKHNYGYTF | TGTGCCAGTAGTATACAGAAACATAACTATGGCTACACCTTC
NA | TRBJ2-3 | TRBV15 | CATSTSPVGDTQYF | TGTGCCACCAGCACTTCGCCCGTGGGAGATACGCAGTATTTT
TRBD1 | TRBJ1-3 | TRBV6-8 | CASSYSTGGVNTIYF | TGTGCCAGCAGTTACTCTACAGGGGGGGTAAACACCATATATTTT
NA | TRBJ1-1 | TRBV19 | CASSSRDNQYTETFF | TGTGCCAGTAGTTCAAGGGACAACCAGTACACTGAAACTTTCTTT
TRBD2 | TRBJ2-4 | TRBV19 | CASSQSALAGVSRGKNIQYF | TGTGCCAGTAGTCAATCCGCACTAGCGGGGGTCTCCAGGGGCAAAAACATTCAGTACTTC
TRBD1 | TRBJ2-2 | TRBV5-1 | CASSLGQGFPGGELFF | TGCGCCAGCAGCTTGGGACAGGGTTTTCCCGGCGGGGAGCTGTTTTTT
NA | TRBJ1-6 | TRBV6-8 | CASSYLGRDSPLHF | TGTGCCAGCAGTTACCTTGGACGAGATTCACCCCTCCACTTT
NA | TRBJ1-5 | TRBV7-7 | CASSLGLTGQPQHF | TGTGCCAGCAGCTTGGGATTAACGGGCCAGCCCCAGCATTTT
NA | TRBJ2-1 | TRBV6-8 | CASLDSPYNEQFF | TGTGCCAGTCTCGACAGCCCATACAATGAGCAGTTCTTC
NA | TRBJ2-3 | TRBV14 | CASSLYTDTQYF | TGTGCCAGCAGCCTTTACACAGATACGCAGTATTTT
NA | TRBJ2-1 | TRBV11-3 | CASSPDSSDNEQFF | TGTGCCAGCAGCCCCGACTCTAGCGACAATGAGCAGTTCTTC
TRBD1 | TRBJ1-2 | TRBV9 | CASSLPQGEGHGYTF | TGTGCCAGCAGTTTACCACAGGGGGAAGGTCATGGCTACACCTTC
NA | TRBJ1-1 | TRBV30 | CASSIPLGTEAFF | TGTGCCTCATCGATCCCTTTAGGAACTGAAGCTTTCTTT
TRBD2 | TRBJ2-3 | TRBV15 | CATSRGGTAGTDTQYF | TGTGCCACCAGCAGGGGGGGGACCGCAGGAACAGATACGCAGTATTTT
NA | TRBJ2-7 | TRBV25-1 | CASSESGGSYEQYF | TGTGCCAGCAGTGAATCCGGGGGCTCCTACGAGCAGTACTTC
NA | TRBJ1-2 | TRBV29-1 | CSVEEHRNYGYTF | TGCAGCGTTGAAGAACACAGGAACTATGGCTACACCTTC
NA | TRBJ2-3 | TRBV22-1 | CASSYPTVRGEGDTQYF | TGTGCCAGCAGTTACCCCACGGTGCGGGGAGAGGGGGATACGCAGTATTTT
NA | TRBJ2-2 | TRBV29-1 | CSVEENTGELFF | TGCAGCGTTGAAGAGAACACCGGGGAGCTGTTTTTT
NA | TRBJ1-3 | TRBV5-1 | CASSLNGGSGNTIYF | TGCGCCAGCAGCTTGAATGGGGGGTCTGGAAACACCATATATTTT
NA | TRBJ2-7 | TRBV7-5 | CASSQRTGPYEQYF | TGTGCCAGCAGCCAACGGACAGGTCCCTACGAGCAGTACTTC
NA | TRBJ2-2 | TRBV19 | CASSITGGIHTGELFF | TGTGCCAGTAGTATCACCGGGGGAATACACACCGGGGAGCTGTTTTTT
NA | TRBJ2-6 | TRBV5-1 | CASREGQNGANVLTF | TGCGCCAGCAGGGAAGGACAAAACGGGGCCAACGTCCTGACTTTC
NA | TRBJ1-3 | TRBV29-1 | CSVEKGSENTIYF | TGCAGCGTTGAGAAAGGCTCTGAAAACACCATATATTTT
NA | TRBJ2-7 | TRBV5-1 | CASSLVVGLSSYEQYF | TGCGCCAGCAGCTTGGTAGTAGGGCTGAGCTCCTACGAGCAGTACTTC
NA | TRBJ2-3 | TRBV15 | CATSRDSVEWGRRTDTQYF | TGTGCCACCAGCAGAGATTCGGTAGAGTGGGGACGGCGCACAGATACGCAGTATTTT
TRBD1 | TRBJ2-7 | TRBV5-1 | CASSLAGGLSYEQYF | TGCGCCAGCAGCTTGGCAGGGGGCCTCTCCTACGAGCAGTACTTC